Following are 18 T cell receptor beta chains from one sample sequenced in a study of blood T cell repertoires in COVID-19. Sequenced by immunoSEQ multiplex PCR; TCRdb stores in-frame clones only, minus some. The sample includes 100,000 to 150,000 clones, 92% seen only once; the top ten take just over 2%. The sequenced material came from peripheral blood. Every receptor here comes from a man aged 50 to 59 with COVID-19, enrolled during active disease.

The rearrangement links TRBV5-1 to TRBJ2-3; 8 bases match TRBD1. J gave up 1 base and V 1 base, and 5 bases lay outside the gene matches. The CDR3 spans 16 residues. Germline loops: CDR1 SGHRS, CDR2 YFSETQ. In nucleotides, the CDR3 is TGCGCCAGCAGCTTGACGACAGGGGCTCGCACAGATACGCAGTATTTT. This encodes CASSLTTGARTDTQYF.

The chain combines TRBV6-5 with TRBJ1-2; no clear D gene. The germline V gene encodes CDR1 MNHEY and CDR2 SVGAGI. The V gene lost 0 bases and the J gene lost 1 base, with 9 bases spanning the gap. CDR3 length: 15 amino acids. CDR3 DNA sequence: TGTGCCAGCAGTTACTCCCAGGATGATAACTATGGCTACACCTTC. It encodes CASSYSQDDNYGYTF.

CDR3 nucleotides: TGTGCCAGCAGCTTCTCTAGCGGGAGGGGCACAGATACGCAGTATTTT. Translated: CASSFSSGRGTDTQYF. The V and J genes are TRBV7-8 and TRBJ2-3; 12 nucleotides match TRBD2. Germline CDR1 reads SGHVS; CDR2 reads FQNEAQ. Losses at the gene ends were 3 bases for V and 1 base for J; bases not matched to a gene: 2. The CDR3 contains 16 residues.

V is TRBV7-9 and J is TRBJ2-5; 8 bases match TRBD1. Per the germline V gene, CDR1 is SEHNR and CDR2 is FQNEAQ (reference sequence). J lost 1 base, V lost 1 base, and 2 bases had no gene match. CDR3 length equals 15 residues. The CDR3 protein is CASSLGTGSQETQYF. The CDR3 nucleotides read TGTGCCAGCAGCTTAGGGACAGGGTCCCAAGAGACCCAGTACTTC.

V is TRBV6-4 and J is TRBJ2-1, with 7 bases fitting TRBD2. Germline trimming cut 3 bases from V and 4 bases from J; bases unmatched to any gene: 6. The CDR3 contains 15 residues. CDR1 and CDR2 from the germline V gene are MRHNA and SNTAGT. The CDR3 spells CASSEGRELYNEQFF. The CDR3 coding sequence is TGTGCCAGCAGTGAGGGGCGGGAGTTATACAATGAGCAGTTCTTC.

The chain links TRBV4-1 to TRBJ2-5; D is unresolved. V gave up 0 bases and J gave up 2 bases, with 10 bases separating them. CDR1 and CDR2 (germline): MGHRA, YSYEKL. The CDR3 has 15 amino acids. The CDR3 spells CASSQEPARQETQYF. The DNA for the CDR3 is TGCGCCAGCAGCCAAGAACCAGCGCGTCAAGAGACCCAGTACTTC.

This CDR3 is CASSPPTGVNTEAFF. CDR3 coding DNA: TGTGCCAGCAGCCCCCCGACAGGGGTGAACACTGAAGCTTTCTTT. This rearrangement joins TRBV5-4 to TRBJ1-1; 8 positions agree with TRBD1. Germline V lookup: CDR1 SGHNT, CDR2 YYREEE (reference sequence). CDR3 length equals 15 residues. V was clipped by 4 bases and J by 0 bases; unmatched bases: 5.

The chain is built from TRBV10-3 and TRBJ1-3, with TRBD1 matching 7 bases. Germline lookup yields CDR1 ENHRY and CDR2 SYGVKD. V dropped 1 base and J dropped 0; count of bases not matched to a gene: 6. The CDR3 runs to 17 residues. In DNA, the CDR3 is TGTGCCATCAGTGAGTTAGGACAGGCGATCTCTGGAAACACCATATATTTT. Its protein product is CAISELGQAISGNTIYF.

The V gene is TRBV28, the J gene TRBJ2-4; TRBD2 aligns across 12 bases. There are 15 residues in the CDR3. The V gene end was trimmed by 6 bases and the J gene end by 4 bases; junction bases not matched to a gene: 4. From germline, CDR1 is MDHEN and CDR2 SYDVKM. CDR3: CASRAGLAGKNIQYF. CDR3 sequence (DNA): TGTGCCAGCAGAGCGGGACTAGCGGGTAAAAACATTCAGTACTTC.

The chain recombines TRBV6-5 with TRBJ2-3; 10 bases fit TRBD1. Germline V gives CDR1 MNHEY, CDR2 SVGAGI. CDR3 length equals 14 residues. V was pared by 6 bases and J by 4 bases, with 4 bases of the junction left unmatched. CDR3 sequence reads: CASRLTGGSDTQYF. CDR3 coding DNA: TGTGCCAGCAGATTGACAGGGGGCTCAGATACGCAGTATTTT.

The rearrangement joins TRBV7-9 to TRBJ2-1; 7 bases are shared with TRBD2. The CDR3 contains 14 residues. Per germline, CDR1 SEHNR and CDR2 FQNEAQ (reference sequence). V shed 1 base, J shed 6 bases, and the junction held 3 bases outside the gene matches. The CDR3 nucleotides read TGTGCCAGCAGCTTAGTCAGCGGGATCAATGAGCAGTTCTTC. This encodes CASSLVSGINEQFF.

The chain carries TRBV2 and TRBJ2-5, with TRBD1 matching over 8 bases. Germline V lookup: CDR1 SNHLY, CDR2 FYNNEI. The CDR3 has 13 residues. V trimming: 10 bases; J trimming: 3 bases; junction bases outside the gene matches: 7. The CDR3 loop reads CANGQGVEETQYF. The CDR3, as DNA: TGTGCCAACGGACAGGGAGTCGAAGAGACCCAGTACTTC.

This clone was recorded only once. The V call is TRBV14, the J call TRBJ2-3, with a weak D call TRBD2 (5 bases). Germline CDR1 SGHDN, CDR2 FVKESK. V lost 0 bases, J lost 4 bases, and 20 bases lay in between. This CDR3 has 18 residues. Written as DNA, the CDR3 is TGTGCCAGCAGCCAAGACTTTCGGACTTCAGCAGTGGCAGATACGCAGTATTTT. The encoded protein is CASSQDFRTSAVADTQYF.

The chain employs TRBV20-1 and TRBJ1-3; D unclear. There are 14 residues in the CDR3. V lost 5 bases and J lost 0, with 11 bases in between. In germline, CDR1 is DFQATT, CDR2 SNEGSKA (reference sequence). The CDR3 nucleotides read TGCAGTGCTCGTGGACGGAGCTCTGGAAACACCATATATTTT. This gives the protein CSARGRSSGNTIYF.

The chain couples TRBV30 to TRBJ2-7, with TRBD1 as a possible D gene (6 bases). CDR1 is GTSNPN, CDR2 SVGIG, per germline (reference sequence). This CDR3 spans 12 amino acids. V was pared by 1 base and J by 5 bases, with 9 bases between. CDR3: CAWSARGNEQYF. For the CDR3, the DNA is TGTGCCTGGAGTGCGAGGGGGAACGAGCAGTACTTC.

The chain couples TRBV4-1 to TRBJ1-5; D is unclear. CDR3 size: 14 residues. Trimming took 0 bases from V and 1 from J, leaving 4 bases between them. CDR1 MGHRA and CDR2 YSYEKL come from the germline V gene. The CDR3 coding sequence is TGCGCCAGCAGCCAAGAACAGAGCAATCAGCCCCAGCATTTT. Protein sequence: CASSQEQSNQPQHF.

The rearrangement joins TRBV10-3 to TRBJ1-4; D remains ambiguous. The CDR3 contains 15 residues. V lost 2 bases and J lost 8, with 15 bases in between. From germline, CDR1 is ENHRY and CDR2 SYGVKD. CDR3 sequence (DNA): TGTGCCATCAGTGAGCAAGAGGGCCGAGGCGAAAAACTGTTTTTT. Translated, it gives CAISEQEGRGEKLFF.

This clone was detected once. The DNA of the CDR3 is TGTGCCAGTAGCCAACAGGGGAACTCTGGAAACACCATATATTTT. Translating gives CASSQQGNSGNTIYF. J is TRBJ1-3 and V is TRBV19; 7 bases line up with TRBD1. The V gene end was trimmed by 6 bases and the J gene end by 0 bases; junction bases not matched to a gene: 5. Per germline, CDR1 LNHDA and CDR2 SQIVND (reference sequence). The length of the CDR3 is 15 residues.